The next 12 T cell receptor beta chains were all read from a single sample in a study of shared clonotypes between healthy human individuals. The table came from immunoSEQ multiplex PCR; TCRdb's copy has only in-frame clones and leaves some out. This table holds around 1.9 million clones, 93% found once. Positive CCR7 selection of CD45RO-negative cells yielded the naive CD8 cells, and terminally differentiated effector memory CD45RA+ cells were excluded. Sequenced: naive CD8+ T cells from PBMCs. The receptors stem from a man aged 18 to 30 in good health. Some clones in this sample may be carry-over from other donors' samples.

The rearrangement uses TRBV27 and TRBJ2-1; tentative D call: TRBD2 (5 bases). V lost 6 bases, J lost 9 bases, and 12 bases lay in between. The CDR3 sequence is 12 residues long. The germline V gene has CDR1 MNHEY and CDR2 SMNVEV (reference sequence). CDR3 sequence (DNA): TGTGCCAGCAGACAGACACGGGGTGAGCAGTTCTTC. As protein: CASRQTRGEQFF.

The rearrangement uses TRBV9 and TRBJ2-7, with 8 positions matching TRBD1. Germline values: CDR1 SGDLS, CDR2 YYNGEE. J lost 5 bases, V lost 3 bases, and 4 bases had no gene match. The CDR3 sequence is 13 residues long. The CDR3 DNA is TGTGCCAGCAGCGGGACAGGGATCCACGAGCAGTACTTC. Its translation is CASSGTGIHEQYF.

V and J are TRBV25-1 and TRBJ2-5, with 10 bases matching TRBD1. V lost 7 bases and J lost 5; bases outside the gene matches: 10. The CDR3 loop spans 15 amino acids. Germline V lookup: CDR1 MGHDK, CDR2 SYGVNS. CDR3 protein: CASKKPGQGRETQYF. As DNA, the CDR3 is TGTGCCAGCAAAAAACCGGGACAGGGGCGCGAGACCCAGTACTTC. The full variable domain, rest sourced from reference TRBV25-1 and TRBJ2-5, is EADIYQTPRYLVIGTGKKITLECSQTMGHDKMYWYQQDPGMELHLIHYSYGVNSTEKGDLSSESTVSRIRTEHFPLTLESARPSHTSQYLCASKKPGQGRETQYFGPGTRLLVL.

The chain carries TRBV6-1 and TRBJ2-7, with D perhaps matching TRBD1 (6 bases). In germline, CDR1 is MNHNS, CDR2 SASEGT. V was shortened by 6 bases and J by 1 base, with 16 bases between the two germline ends. The CDR3 length is 15 residues. The CDR3 region has the DNA TGTGCCAGCAGCTATTCCTCCGGGACATCCTACGAGCAGTACTTC. Its translation: CASSYSSGTSYEQYF.

V gene TRBV19 combines with J gene TRBJ2-7; TRBD2 matches 9 bases. V shed 5 bases, J shed 0 bases, and the junction held 8 bases outside the gene matches. There are 16 residues in the CDR3. CDR1 and CDR2 (germline): LNHDA, SQIVND (reference sequence). CDR3 DNA sequence: TGTGCCAGTAGTCATAGACTAGCGGTTACCTCCTACGAGCAGTACTTC. This encodes CASSHRLAVTSYEQYF.

CDR3: CASSLAQVPYEQYF. The CDR3 bases are TGTGCCAGCAGCTTAGCACAGGTGCCCTACGAGCAGTACTTC. V usage is TRBV7-9 and J usage is TRBJ2-7; maybe TRBD1 (5 bases). Germline-derived CDR1 and CDR2 are SEHNR and FQNEAQ (reference sequence). V was clipped by 0 bases and J by 2 bases, with 8 bases between them. This CDR3 is built from 14 residues.

The gene calls are TRBV5-6 and TRBJ1-6; D gene ambiguous. Germline CDR1 reads SGHDT; CDR2 reads YYEEEE. The ends were cut back, 3 bases at V and 7 bases at J, with 5 bases in the middle. The CDR3 contains 12 residues. The DNA for the CDR3 is TGTGCCAGCAGCTCTTTAAATTCACCCCTCCACTTT. This sequence encodes CASSSLNSPLHF.

The CDR3 loop reads CATNPGGSLAGLGDTQYF. CDR3 bases: TGTGCCACTAATCCTGGGGGATCTCTAGCGGGGCTCGGGGATACGCAGTATTTT. This sequence joins TRBV15 and TRBJ2-3; 9 positions match TRBD2. The CDR3 extends over 18 amino acids. Looked up from germline, CDR1 is LNHNV and CDR2 is YYDKDF (reference sequence). The V and J ends lost 9 bases and 6 bases, in that order; junction bases with no gene match: 22.

CDR3 sequence reads: CSVGSGQAPWQYF. CDR3 bases: TGCAGCGTTGGTTCCGGACAGGCCCCGTGGCAGTACTTC. The chain joins TRBV29-1 to TRBJ2-5; TRBD1 agrees at 7 bases. V was pared by 4 bases and J by 11 bases, with 13 bases of the junction left unmatched. CDR1 SQVTM and CDR2 ANQGSEA come from the germline V gene. The CDR3 runs 13 residues.

The rearrangement joins TRBV25-1 to TRBJ2-5; D ambiguous. This CDR3 has 13 amino acids. Trimming removed 4 bases at V and 4 bases at J, with 10 bases between. Germline lookup yields CDR1 MGHDK and CDR2 SYGVNS. CDR3 loop: CASSGRLPETQYF. In DNA, the CDR3 is TGTGCCAGCAGTGGACGTCTACCAGAGACCCAGTACTTC.

The V gene is TRBV7-9, the J gene TRBJ2-1, with TRBD2 matching 9 bases. CDR1 SEHNR and CDR2 FQNEAQ come from the germline V gene (reference sequence). V trimming: 5 bases; J trimming: 8 bases; junction bases outside the gene matches: 13. There are 16 residues in the CDR3. The CDR3 reads CASSPYPAGGPDEQFF. DNA of the CDR3: TGTGCCAGCAGCCCCTACCCCGCGGGAGGGCCGGATGAGCAGTTCTTC. Full variable domain (missing parts from reference TRBV7-9 and TRBJ2-1): DTGVSQNPRHKITKRGQNVTFRCDPISEHNRLYWYRQTLGQGPEFLTYFQNEAQLEKSRLLSDRFSAERPKGSFSTLEIQRTEQGDSAMYLCASSPYPAGGPDEQFFGPGTRLTVL.

The chain employs TRBV7-2 and TRBJ1-4; TRBD1 might be the D (6 bases). With 1 base removed from V and 2 bases from J, the gap between germline ends came to 11 bases. This CDR3 contains 16 residues. CDR1 and CDR2 (germline): SGHTA, FQGNSA. The CDR3 nucleotides are TGTGCCAGCAGCTTAGGACAGGATGATACTAATGAAAAACTGTTTTTT. The encoded protein is CASSLGQDDTNEKLFF.